Each of the 31 T cell receptor beta chains below was sequenced from the same sample in a study of T cell repertoires in cytomegalovirus infection. No antigen has been assigned to these receptors. MiXCR, run by TCRdb on the reads, gives a single entry per CDR3 protein. The table has a few hundred thousand distinct CDR3 sequences, 40% seen once. This material consisted of cultured PBMCs, taken from culture after CMV antigen stimulation. All receptors come from a human donor in good health (CMV status not recorded). Some clones in this sample may be carry-over from other donors' samples.

The V gene is TRBV7-2, the J gene TRBJ1-1; the D is unclear. The CDR3 extends over 14 amino acids. Per the germline V gene, CDR1 is SGHTA and CDR2 is FQGNSA. Trimming removed 7 bases at V and 0 bases at J, with 12 bases between. CDR3 nucleotide sequence: TGTGCCAGCACCCGAAGCGCGGTGAACACTGAAGCTTTCTTT. Amino acid sequence: CASTRSAVNTEAFF.

This clonotype was found a few times. The chain combines TRBV7-2 with TRBJ1-1, with D unresolved. Germline V gives CDR1 SGHTA, CDR2 FQGNSA. The CDR3 consists of 13 residues. Trimming stripped 4 bases from V and 1 base from J, with 7 bases between. The CDR3 DNA reads TGTGCCAGCAGCTCCCAGTGGAACACTGAAGCTTTCTTT. It codes for CASSSQWNTEAFF.

V gene TRBV7-6 combines with J gene TRBJ2-1; 11 positions match TRBD2. The CDR3 extends over 14 amino acids. Germline CDR1 reads SGHVS; CDR2 reads FNYEAQ. Trimming at V came to 5 bases and at J to 9 bases, leaving 6 bases not matched to a gene. DNA of the CDR3: TGTGCCAGCAGCCCTCGACTAGCGGGGATTGAGCAGTTCTTC. Amino acids: CASSPRLAGIEQFF.

In its sample, this clonotype was seen a few times. J is TRBJ2-7 and V is TRBV11-2; TRBD1 aligns across 7 bases. Germline CDR1 reads SGHAT; CDR2 reads FQNNGV. The ends lost 3 bases at V and 3 bases at J; junction bases unmatched: 8. CDR3 length: 15 residues. CDR3 in amino acids: CASSLGWTGYYEQYF. CDR3 DNA: TGTGCCAGCAGCTTGGGGTGGACAGGATACTACGAGCAGTACTTC.

V is TRBV12-3 or TRBV12-4 and J is TRBJ2-1, with 9 nucleotides matching TRBD2. With 5 bases clipped from V and 10 bases from J, the junction kept 12 bases outside the gene matches. This CDR3 spans 15 amino acids. Here the CDR3 reads CASSPRVAGVGEQFF. CDR3 coding DNA: TGTGCCAGCAGTCCCCGGGTAGCGGGAGTGGGGGAGCAGTTCTTC.

The CDR3 sequence is CASSDLSGGGQETQYF. The DNA of the CDR3 is TGTGCCAGCAGTGACCTTAGCGGGGGGGGGCAAGAGACCCAGTACTTC. J is TRBJ2-5 and V is TRBV12-3 or TRBV12-4, with 11 bases that match TRBD2. The CDR3 extends over 16 amino acids. V lost 5 bases to trimming and J lost 2 bases; unmatched junction nucleotides: 7.

The chain joins TRBV7-9 to TRBJ2-6; possible D gene TRBD1, 5 bases. The CDR3 totals 15 residues. Looked up from germline, CDR1 is SEHNR and CDR2 is FQNEAQ (reference sequence). Trimming stripped 5 bases from V and 1 base from J, with 9 bases between. This chain's CDR3 is CASSQGVSGANVLTF. The DNA of the CDR3 is TGTGCCAGCAGCCAAGGGGTTTCTGGGGCCAACGTCCTGACTTTC.

This clonotype came up a few times. The V and J genes are TRBV7-7 and TRBJ2-5, with D perhaps TRBD1 or TRBD2 (5 bases each). Trimming removed 10 bases from V and 7 bases from J, with 19 bases in between. Germline V gene sequence: CDR1 SSHAT, CDR2 FNYEAQ (reference sequence). The CDR3 extends over 13 amino acids. CDR3 sequence (DNA): TGTGCCACTGGGGACGGAGTGTCCGGGACCCAGTACTTC. Protein: CATGDGVSGTQYF.

The V gene is TRBV2, the J gene TRBJ2-3, with D maybe TRBD1 (5 bases). CDR1 and CDR2 (germline): SNHLY, FYNNEI. The CDR3 length is 16 residues. V was trimmed by 0 bases and J by 3 bases, leaving 13 bases between them. CDR3 in amino acids: CASSEALTDYTDTQYF. In DNA, the CDR3 is TGTGCCAGCAGTGAAGCCTTGACAGATTATACAGATACGCAGTATTTT. The whole variable domain, filled in from reference TRBV2 and TRBJ2-3, reads EPEVTQTPSHQVTQMGQEVILRCVPISNHLYFYWYRQILGQKVEFLVSFYNNEISEKSEIFDDQFSVERPDGSNFTLKIRSTKLEDSAMYFCASSEALTDYTDTQYFGPGTRLTVL.

This clonotype was picked up one time. This chain joins TRBV19 and TRBJ2-1; TRBD2 matches 7 bases. Germline lookup yields CDR1 LNHDA and CDR2 SQIVND (reference sequence). This CDR3 spans 15 amino acids. V gave up 1 base and J gave up 3 bases; unmatched junction bases: 3. Here the CDR3 reads CASSIGQRGYNEQFF. CDR3 bases: TGTGCCAGTAGTATAGGCCAGCGGGGCTACAATGAGCAGTTCTTC.

CDR3 sequence (DNA): TGTGCCAGCAGCAGACAGGGGGCATATGGAAACACCATATATTTT. Its protein is CASSRQGAYGNTIYF. The V call is TRBV7-2, the J call TRBJ1-3; 10 bases are shared with TRBD1. Unmatched junction bases numbered 4, after V lost 5 bases and J lost 3 bases. The CDR3 is 15 amino acids. Germline V gene sequence: CDR1 SGHTA, CDR2 FQGNSA.

V is TRBV7-9 and J is TRBJ2-2, with TRBD2 matching 8 bases. Germline V gene lookup returns CDR1 SEHNR and CDR2 FQNEAQ (reference sequence). The V segment lost 0 bases and the J segment 5 bases; nucleotides outside the gene matches: 8. The length of the CDR3 is 17 residues. The CDR3 spells CASSLALSGSGTGELFF. For the CDR3, the DNA is TGTGCCAGCAGCTTAGCCCTAAGCGGGAGCGGAACCGGGGAGCTGTTTTTT.

The genes are TRBV7-6 and TRBJ2-7, with 9 bases lining up with TRBD1. The CDR3 has 15 amino acids. Germline lookup yields CDR1 SGHVS and CDR2 FNYEAQ. The J segment lost 5 bases and the V segment lost 5 bases, leaving 10 bases of the junction unmatched. The CDR3 here is CASSHTPTGGDEQYF. The CDR3 DNA reads as TGTGCCAGCAGCCACACACCGACAGGGGGGGACGAGCAGTACTTC.

This clonotype was seen only a few times. V is TRBV12-3 or TRBV12-4 and J is TRBJ1-2; 8 nucleotides line up with TRBD1. The CDR3 has 13 amino acids. The V gene end was trimmed by 5 bases and the J gene end by 6 bases; junction bases not matched to a gene: 5. The CDR3 nucleotides read TGTGCCAGCAGTATGGACAGGGTCGATGGCTACACCTTC. Amino acids: CASSMDRVDGYTF.

This sequence joins TRBV12-3 or TRBV12-4 and TRBJ2-1; 8 nucleotides agree with TRBD2. V lost 7 bases and J lost 8; bases outside the gene matches: 7. The CDR3 runs to 13 residues. The CDR3 loop reads CASTPGGGHEQFF. CDR3 sequence (DNA): TGTGCCAGCACCCCCGGGGGGGGCCATGAGCAGTTCTTC.

The V and J genes are TRBV10-3 and TRBJ1-2; D is perhaps TRBD1 (6 bases). V lost 1 base to trimming and J lost 6 bases, with 21 bases between them. This CDR3 region has 17 residues. In germline, CDR1 is ENHRY, CDR2 SYGVKD. The CDR3 is CAISEFRQAGRSDGYTF. As DNA, the CDR3 is TGTGCCATCAGTGAGTTTAGACAGGCAGGGAGGAGTGATGGCTACACCTTC.

The V gene is TRBV10-3, the J gene TRBJ2-2; D uncertain. Germline V gives CDR1 ENHRY, CDR2 SYGVKD. Trimming stripped 4 bases from V and 3 bases from J, with 9 bases between. This CDR3 comprises 14 residues. The CDR3 loop is CAISGVSYTGELFF. For the CDR3, the DNA is TGTGCCATCAGTGGTGTCAGCTACACCGGGGAGCTGTTTTTT.

In DNA, the CDR3 is TGTGCCAGCAGTCGACAGGGATCAGATACGCAGTATTTT. The encoded protein is CASSRQGSDTQYF. This chain joins TRBV6-6 and TRBJ2-3, with 7 bases matching TRBD1. The CDR3 sequence is 13 residues long. The V gene's germline CDR1 is MNHNY and CDR2 SVGAGI (reference sequence). V lost 5 bases and J lost 4; bases outside the gene matches: 3.

This clonotype was detected many times. This sequence joins TRBV7-2 and TRBJ2-3; D is possibly TRBD2 (6 bases). Between the trimmed V and J ends, which lost 0 bases and 3 bases, there was a span of 10 bases. The germline CDR1 and CDR2 sequences are SGHTA and FQGNSA. The CDR3 sequence is 15 residues long. In DNA form, the CDR3 reads TGTGCCAGCAGCTTAGCGTCAGGGAGGACAGATACGCAGTATTTT. It is translated as CASSLASGRTDTQYF.

The gene calls are TRBV6-5 and TRBJ1-5, with D possibly being TRBD1 (6 bases). V was cut by 5 bases and J by 5 bases, with 10 bases left in between. Germline CDR1 reads MNHEY; CDR2 reads SVGAGI. The CDR3 is made up of 13 amino acids. CDR3 DNA sequence: TGTGCCAGCAGTGGACAGACTGATCAGCCCCAGCATTTT. Its translation: CASSGQTDQPQHF.

In its sample, this clonotype was seen a few times. The rearrangement uses TRBV6-1 and TRBJ2-6; D is unclear. V lost 11 bases, J lost 4 bases, and 18 bases lay in between. This CDR3 contains 15 residues. Per germline, CDR1 MNHNS and CDR2 SASEGT. In DNA, the CDR3 is TGTGCCTCCCGGCCAGACATGGCAGGGGCCAACGTCCTGACTTTC. Protein sequence: CASRPDMAGANVLTF.

V and J are TRBV10-3 and TRBJ1-5; D perhaps matches TRBD1 (6 bases). Germline CDR1 reads ENHRY; CDR2 reads SYGVKD. The V gene lost 3 bases and the J gene lost 3 bases, with 12 bases spanning the gap. This CDR3 region has 15 residues. CDR3 in DNA: TGTGCCATCAGTGAAAGCGGGGGCTTCAATCAGCCCCAGCATTTT. This translates into CAISESGGFNQPQHF.

J is TRBJ2-1 and V is TRBV5-1; 9 bases are a match to TRBD2. V lost 7 bases to trimming and J lost 6 bases; unmatched junction nucleotides: 8. This CDR3 comprises 14 residues. Looked up from germline, CDR1 is SGHRS and CDR2 is YFSETQ. The CDR3 is CASCGGGGANEQFF. For the CDR3, the DNA is TGCGCCAGCTGCGGCGGGGGGGGGGCCAATGAGCAGTTCTTC.

The gene calls are TRBV5-6 and TRBJ2-4, with D possibly TRBD1 on 6 matching bases. The V and J ends lost 3 bases and 0 bases respectively, with 10 bases between them. The CDR3 spans 15 residues. Germline V gene lookup returns CDR1 SGHDT and CDR2 YYEEEE. The CDR3 region is CASSSGVLAKNIQYF. DNA of the CDR3: TGTGCCAGCAGCTCAGGGGTATTAGCCAAAAACATTCAGTACTTC.

The chain is built from TRBV20-1 and TRBJ2-2; D is undetermined. The V gene's germline CDR1 is DFQATT and CDR2 SNEGSKA (reference sequence). The CDR3 has 16 amino acids. V was cut by 0 bases and J by 6 bases, with 17 bases left in between. CDR3 in amino acids: CSARDQRTALSGELFF. CDR3 in DNA: TGCAGTGCTAGAGATCAGAGGACCGCCCTTTCCGGGGAGCTGTTTTTT.

This clonotype was seen once. The chain couples TRBV5-4 to TRBJ2-3; 9 bases agree with TRBD2. The CDR3 loop spans 17 amino acids. Germline CDR1 reads SGHNT; CDR2 reads YYREEE (reference sequence). With V trimmed by 4 bases and J by 6 bases, 15 bases remained unmatched. The CDR3 loop reads CASSGEVRGGAPDTQYF. CDR3 DNA sequence: TGTGCCAGCAGCGGCGAGGTGCGGGGGGGGGCCCCGGATACGCAGTATTTT.

This clonotype was observed a few times. This chain's CDR3 is CASSERTGGAEKLFF. CDR3 DNA sequence: TGTGCCAGCAGTGAAAGGACAGGGGGCGCGGAAAAACTGTTTTTT. The V and J genes are TRBV25-1 and TRBJ1-4; the match to TRBD1 covers 11 bases. Trimming cost V 2 bases and J 8 bases; bases outside gene matches: 4. Germline values: CDR1 MGHDK, CDR2 SYGVNS. The CDR3 length is 15 residues. The whole variable domain, filled in from reference TRBV25-1 and TRBJ1-4, reads EADIYQTPRYLVIGTGKKITLECSQTMGHDKMYWYQQDPGMELHLIHYSYGVNSTEKGDLSSESTVSRIRTEHFPLTLESARPSHTSQYLCASSERTGGAEKLFFGSGTQLSVL.

The rearrangement uses TRBV20-1 and TRBJ1-1, with 7 bases that match TRBD1. Trimming took 4 bases from V and 5 from J; bases not matched to a gene: 7. Germline V gene data show CDR1 as DFQATT and CDR2 as SNEGSKA (reference sequence). There are 13 residues in the CDR3. CDR3 sequence (DNA): TGCAGTGCTAATGACAGGGTATCTACTGAAGCTTTCTTT. It specifies CSANDRVSTEAFF.

Ten or more counts support this clonotype. The rearrangement joins TRBV7-2 to TRBJ2-7; 8 bases agree with TRBD2. V shed 3 bases, J shed 2 bases, and the junction held 6 bases outside the gene matches. The CDR3 sequence is 15 residues long. From germline, CDR1 is SGHTA and CDR2 FQGNSA. The CDR3 spells CASSFSGRSTYEQYF. The CDR3 DNA is TGTGCCAGCAGCTTCAGCGGGAGATCAACCTACGAGCAGTACTTC. The full variable domain, with the rest looked up from reference TRBV7-2 and TRBJ2-7, is GAGVSQSPSNKVTEKGKDVELRCDPISGHTALYWYRQSLGQGLEFLIYFQGNSAPDKSGLPSDRFSAERTGGSVSTLTIQRTQQEDSAVYLCASSFSGRSTYEQYFGPGTRLTVT.

This clonotype has a handful of counts. This chain connects TRBV15 to TRBJ2-7, with D unresolved. Germline CDR1 LNHNV, CDR2 YYDKDF (reference sequence). This CDR3 has 15 amino acids. The V and J ends lost 4 bases and 4 bases respectively, with 17 bases between them. Here the CDR3 DNA reads TGTGCCACCAGCACCTCCCCGCTGGGCGATTACGAGCAGTACTTC. This translates into CATSTSPLGDYEQYF.

This chain joins TRBV20-1 and TRBJ2-1, with D tentatively TRBD2 (6 bases). CDR1 and CDR2 from the germline V gene are DFQATT and SNEGSKA (reference sequence). V shed 6 bases and J shed 5 bases, with 14 bases lying between them. The CDR3 runs to 13 residues. Here the CDR3 reads CSALAGSNNEQFF. The CDR3 DNA reads as TGCAGTGCACTCGCGGGATCGAACAATGAGCAGTTCTTC.